The clone carrying this TCR beta chain was detected a few times. Its cognate antigen is unknown. This record comes from a study of T cell responses to AZD1222 COVID-19 vaccine. Study-wide findings and caveats: Sampled repertoires all dated from after the peak T cell response.

Germline V gene lookup returns CDR1 SGDLS and CDR2 YYNGEE. Trimming took 4 bases from V and 3 from J, leaving 11 bases between them. The CDR3 runs 14 residues. This table comes from immunoSEQ multiplex PCR, and its TCRdb copy is limited to in-frame clones, with some not included. The sample has approximately 91,000 clones; less than 95% are singletons. This clonotype originated in an adult who received the AZD1222 COVID-19 vaccine. This sequence joins TRBV9 and TRBJ2-1, with D perhaps matching TRBD2 (6 bases). Sequenced material: peripheral blood, taken 28 days after the second AZD1222 dose. The CDR3 region is CASSLTGLYNEQFF. The CDR3 DNA follows: TGTGCCAGCAGCTTGACGGGACTCTACAATGAGCAGTTCTTC. The full variable domain, its missing parts supplied by reference TRBV9 and TRBJ2-1, is DSGVTQTPKHLITATGQRVTLRCSPRSGDLSVYWYQQSLDQGLQFLIQYYNGEERAKGNILERFSAQQFPDLHSELNLSSLELGDSALYFCASSLTGLYNEQFFGPGTRLTVL.